This TCR beta chain is from a study of long-term antiretroviral therapy in people with HIV (dated by TCRdb to the early 2020s). Notes on the research overall: The earliest samples were collected roughly a decade before the 2015 WHO recommendation for immediate ART, at a time when ART was usually postponed until CD4 counts fell. No cross-contamination during QIAcube processing turned up in test extractions that ran a monoclonal T-cell line alongside 33 polyclonal samples. Of the roughly 31 participants with HIV, about twelve were female. Whether ART initiation and durable HIV suppression were associated with changes in peripheral blood TRB repertoire composition and diversity was tested in a retrospective serial study. A total of under 250 cryopreserved PBMC samples were contributed to the cohort by 30 adults with confirmed HIV infection, with samples collected serially over a mean of 6 years (range 1-12).

With respect to this clone: This clone's antigen is unknown. Per-nucleotide qualities are absent, and no much larger clonotype sits a single base away.

Including the terminal cysteine and phenylalanine, the CDR3 comprises 15 residues. Only the CDR3 part of the read is kept: 45 bases, read in frame from the first base. For CDR1 and CDR2, the germline V gene lists SGHVS and FQNEAQ. Trimmed from V: 5 bases; trimmed from J: 5 bases; junction bases lacking a gene match: 8. To be included, a participant needed at least one PBMC sample from before ART initiation plus at least two post-ART samples. Treatment was received in the United States of America by all participants with HIV. Cryopreserved samples of roughly 0.95-10 million PBMC were thawed and washed before DNA extraction. At the time of the earliest PBMC sample, participants with HIV were aged between roughly 20 and 55 years. Per participant, PBMC samples came from 1-4 timepoints prior to ART initiation and 2-8 timepoints following ART initiation, for a median of 7 samples. For every participant, serial HIV viral load, CD4+ T-cell count, ART history and demographic data were obtained. Genomic DNA was extracted from unsorted PBMC with a Qiagen kit on a QIAcube, processed in batches of 12 samples.

The full study reports these points: Inferences about post-ART repertoire changes are limited because no data were available on ART adherence, viral resistance or therapy changes. The samples were dated from the mid-2000s to the late 2010s, and the ART regimens that were used may be less effective than current ART regimens. Because pre-ART samples had limited cell numbers, unsorted PBMC were profiled rather than sorted CD4+ and CD8+ T cells. Starting ART was linked to a significant rise in TRB diversity, yet even after long-term ART the diversity remained significantly lower than in transplant donor controls. HIV repertoires had narrower CDR3 length ranges than controls, and the network structure suggested an antigen-experienced repertoire that shifted only slightly toward naive after ART. The repertoire was dominated across all time points by expanded TRB clones identified before ART initiation, although this dominance was seen to fluctuate and to decrease in many PLHIV after ART. Since PBMC availability was limited, sequencing covered only the TCR beta chain, with no alpha chain pairing.

The immunoSEQ hsTCRB v3.0 assay was used at survey level resolution to sequence the TRB variable region. The targeted TRB sequencing depth was roughly 35,000-50,000 T-cell genomes per sample. TRB libraries were pooled and sequenced on an Illumina MiSeq using a v3 150-cycle kit. Turning to the authors' computational methods: Analysis of repertoires was carried out in R inside a reproducible Nextflow workflow spanning QC, data transformation and analysis. LymphoSeq2, an R package for exploring AIRR-Seq data, was used to implement custom analyses. A handful of samples that produced fewer than 5000 total TRB sequences were removed, so approximately 190 HIV repertoires were analyzed. Among the 180 to 200 HIV repertoires that were kept, under 60 were collected before ART initiation and over 120 were collected after ART initiation. Repertoires were downsampled to 5000 TRB nucleotide sequences, and summary statistics were averaged over 100 downsampling iterations. TRB sequences were retained for analysis only if CDR3 regions of at least seven amino acids were present. A Shannon entropy-derived clonality score and the Gini coefficient were used to measure diversity. Repertoire networks linked the top 5000 CDR3 amino acid sequences whenever two sequences differed by an edit distance of one. Antigen specificity groups and MHC restriction were predicted for TRB CDR3 amino acid sequences with GLIPH2. To flag known CMV, EBV, HIV or tissue antigen associations, CDR3 amino acid sequences were matched against VDJdb and McPAS-TCR. Pre-ART, post-ART and control groups were compared with Wilcoxon signed-rank tests and Holm-Bonferroni correction. This is the immuneACCESS table as TCRdb keeps it, with only in-frame sequences that have V and J called. A part of the clones is gone; compared with another copy, unresolved V genes explain less than half, and the rest is unexplained. V and J calls plus clone size are reproduced from that table; the DNA served to infer D and trimming. This sample is represented by around 12,000 clones; around 80% of them were singletons. The top ten clones comprise around a sixth of the sample.

The source material was unsorted PBMCs, sampled nearly 8.5 years after starting antiretroviral therapy. The sequence was obtained from a man over 45 with HIV. Recombination connected TRBV7-8 to TRBJ1-4, with TRBD1 matching 7 junction bases. In nucleotide form, the sequence is TGTGCCAGCAGCCCCGGGGACAGAACGAATGAAAAACTGTTTTTT. Its coded protein is CASSPGDRTNEKLFF.